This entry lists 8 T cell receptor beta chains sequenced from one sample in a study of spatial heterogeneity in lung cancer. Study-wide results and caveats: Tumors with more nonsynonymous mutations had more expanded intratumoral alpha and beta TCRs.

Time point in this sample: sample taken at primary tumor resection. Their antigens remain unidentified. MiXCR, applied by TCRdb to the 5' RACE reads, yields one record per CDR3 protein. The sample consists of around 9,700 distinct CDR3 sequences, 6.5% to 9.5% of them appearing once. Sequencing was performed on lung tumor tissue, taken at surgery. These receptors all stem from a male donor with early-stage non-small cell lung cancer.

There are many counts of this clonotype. This CDR3 is CASSRRMNTGELFF. CDR3 in DNA: TGTGCCAGCAGTCGACGGATGAACACCGGGGAGCTGTTTTTT. This chain links TRBV12-3 or TRBV12-4 with TRBJ2-2; D remains ambiguous. V lost 5 bases to trimming and J lost 1 base, with 8 bases between them. The CDR3 covers 14 residues.

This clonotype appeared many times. The CDR3 loop reads CATSRDKIQGLAFF. The CDR3 coding sequence is TGTGCCACCAGCAGAGATAAGATCCAGGGCCTAGCTTTCTTT. The chain is built from TRBV15 and TRBJ1-1; D may be TRBD1 (5 bases). V dropped 0 bases and J dropped 10 bases, with 15 bases sitting between them. Germline lookup yields CDR1 LNHNV and CDR2 YYDKDF (reference sequence). This CDR3 is built from 14 residues.

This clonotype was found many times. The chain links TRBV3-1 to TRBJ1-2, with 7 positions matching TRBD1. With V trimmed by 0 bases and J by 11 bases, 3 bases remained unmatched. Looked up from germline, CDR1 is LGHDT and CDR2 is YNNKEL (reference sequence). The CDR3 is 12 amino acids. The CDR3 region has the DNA TGTGCCAGCAGCCAAGAAAGGGACAGTTACACCTTC. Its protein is CASSQERDSYTF.

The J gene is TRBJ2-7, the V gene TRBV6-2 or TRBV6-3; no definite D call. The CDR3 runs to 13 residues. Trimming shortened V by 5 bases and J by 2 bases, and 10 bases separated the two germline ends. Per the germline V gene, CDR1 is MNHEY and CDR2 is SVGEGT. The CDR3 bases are TGTGCCAGCAGTGATCAGGCCCCCTACGAGCAGTACTTC. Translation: CASSDQAPYEQYF.

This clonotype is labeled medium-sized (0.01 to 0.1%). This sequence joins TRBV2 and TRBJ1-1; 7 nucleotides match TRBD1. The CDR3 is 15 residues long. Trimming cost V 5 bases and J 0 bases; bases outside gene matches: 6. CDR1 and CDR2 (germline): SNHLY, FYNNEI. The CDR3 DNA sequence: TGTGCCAGCAGTCTCGAGGGGGCGGTGAACACTGAAGCTTTCTTT. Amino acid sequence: CASSLEGAVNTEAFF.

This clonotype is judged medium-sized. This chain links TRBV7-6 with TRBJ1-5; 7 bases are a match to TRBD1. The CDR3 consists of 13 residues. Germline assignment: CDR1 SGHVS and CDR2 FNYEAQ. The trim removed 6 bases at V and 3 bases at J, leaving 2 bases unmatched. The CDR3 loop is CASRGGPNQPQHF. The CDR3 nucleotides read TGTGCCAGCAGAGGGGGCCCCAATCAGCCCCAGCATTTT.

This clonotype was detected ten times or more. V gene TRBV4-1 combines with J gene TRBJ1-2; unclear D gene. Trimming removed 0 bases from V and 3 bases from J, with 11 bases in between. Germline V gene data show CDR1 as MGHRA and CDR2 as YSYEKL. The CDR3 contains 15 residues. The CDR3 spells CASSQDWARDYGYTF. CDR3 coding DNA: TGCGCCAGCAGCCAAGATTGGGCTAGGGACTATGGCTACACCTTC.

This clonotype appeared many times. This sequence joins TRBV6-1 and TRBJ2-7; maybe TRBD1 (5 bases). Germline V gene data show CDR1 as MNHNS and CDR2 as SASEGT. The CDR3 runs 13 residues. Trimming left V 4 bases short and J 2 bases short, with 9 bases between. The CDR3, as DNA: TGTGCCAGCAGTGTCCGACAGACCTACGAGCAGTACTTC. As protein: CASSVRQTYEQYF.